This T cell receptor beta chain was recovered during a study of siplizumab effects on memory and regulatory T cells (dated by TCRdb to between 2019 and 2020). Background for the entire study: The effect of the anti-CD2 antibody siplizumab on alloreactive T-cell subsets was examined in allogeneic mixed lymphocyte reactions constructed from human PBMCs.

Library preparation employed the immunoSEQ multiplex PCR assay. Each sample had around 92,000 TCR templates assayed by the deep sequencing platform. Genomic DNA extracted from sorted T cells was used for TCRbeta CDR3 sequencing. The source study handled its data this way. The R programming language was used for clonal analysis of TCRbeta CDR3 data. Alloreactive CD4+ and CD8+ clones were identified by comparing unstimulated samples to CFSE-low samples taken after the reaction. Alloreactive CD4+ clones were assigned to regulatory or non-regulatory origin by matching sequences to sorted unstimulated Treg and non-Treg repertoires. This immuneACCESS table, as held by TCRdb, lists in-frame sequences with V and J called but not all clones. Of the missing ones, under half trace to an unresolved V gene in checked studies; the others have no known cause. D and trimming come from the DNA, and the V and J calls and clone size come from that table. The sample table holds about 110,000 clones, of which around nine tenths were seen once. The ten largest clones add up to 1% to 1.5% of the sample.

Results the study describes overall, beyond this receptor: Because sequences below about 10^-5 frequency were poorly captured, only a minor fraction of alloreactive clones could be mapped to unstimulated subsets. For roughly 75-95% of proliferating CD4+ or CD8+ clones, no naive or memory phenotype could be assigned. Whether proliferating Tregs from siplizumab cultures actually had suppressive function was not functionally confirmed. The cumulative frequency of alloreactive sequences that could be traced back to unstimulated CD4+ memory T cells was significantly reduced by siplizumab. Of the alloreactive CD4+ clones that could be mapped, the Treg-derived share averaged about 70% with siplizumab compared with around 27% in control reactions. Unstimulated naive T cells appeared to be more diverse than memory T cells, and naive cells seemed to make a substantial contribution to the alloresponse.

CDR1 and CDR2, per the germline V gene, are SQVTM and ANQGSEA. V sheds 2 bases and J sheds 0 bases, leaving 13 bases between their ends. Including cysteine and phenylalanine, the CDR3 has 15 amino acids. The only DNA kept is the CDR3, 45 bases in frame from the first base. Points on this clone: This clone's antigen is unknown. Base-call qualities are not available, and no considerably larger clone is one nucleotide away.

Sorted unstimulated T cells and proliferating T cells recovered from mixed lymphocyte reactions underwent TCRbeta CDR3 sequencing. Fresh whole blood from ten to eleven HLA-typed healthy donors served as the source for isolating PBMCs. The source material was CD4+ T cells sorted from blood. The rearranged segments are TRBV29-1 and TRBJ1-1; the D segment cannot be called with confidence. The source of this sequence is a human donor in good health. The CDR3 region: CSVESPVGLNTEAFF. In nucleotide form, the sequence is TGCAGCGTTGAATCTCCGGTCGGGCTGAACACTGAAGCTTTCTTT.